This T cell receptor (beta chain) originates from a study of shared clonotypes between healthy human individuals. General study points: Rarefaction revealed incomplete sorted-subset sequencing despite large depth.

As to this clone: Its target is unknown.

This CDR3 spans 15 amino acids. CDR1 is SGHDT and CDR2 is YYEEEE in the germline V gene. Trimming pared 0 bases from V and 0 bases from J, leaving 8 bases between. TCRdb keeps only in-frame clones here, not all; method: immunoSEQ multiplex PCR. The table lists approximately 710,000 clones, less than 95% of them singletons, with less than 40% in the top ten. The source is a man between 18 and 35 years old in good health. Some clones in this sample may be carry-over from other donors' samples. The chain links TRBV5-6 to TRBJ2-3, with no clear D. Sequencing was carried out using memory CD8+ T cells from PBMCs. Noted subset: CD45RO+ cells pooled with CCR7-negative TemRA cells. CDR3 sequence (DNA): TGTGCCAGCAGCTTGGGGACCATAAGCACAGATACGCAGTATTTT. The encoded protein is CASSLGTISTDTQYF.